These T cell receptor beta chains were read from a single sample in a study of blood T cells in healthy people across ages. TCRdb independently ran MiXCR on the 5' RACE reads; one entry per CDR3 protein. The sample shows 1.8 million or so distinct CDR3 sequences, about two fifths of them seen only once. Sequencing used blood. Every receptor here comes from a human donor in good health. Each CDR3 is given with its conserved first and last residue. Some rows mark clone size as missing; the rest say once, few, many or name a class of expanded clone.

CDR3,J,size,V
CSARQGADHQPQHF,TRBJ1-5,.,TRBV20-1
CASSPRVRTYNEQFF,TRBJ2-1,.,TRBV13
CASSWGQGNQPQHF,TRBJ1-5,many,TRBV6-2/TRBV6-3
CASSDASAGRDEQYF,TRBJ2-5,.,TRBV6-1
CASSEQAGFYGYTF,TRBJ1-2,few,TRBV2
CASSVMRNTEAFF,TRBJ1-1,few,TRBV5-6
CASSLGGVRDTQYF,TRBJ2-3,few,TRBV7-9
CASRPLDRSSGANVLTF,TRBJ2-6,few,TRBV28
CASSLRGYGNIQYF,TRBJ2-4,few,TRBV5-1
CASSTGQGVSNQPQHF,TRBJ1-5,.,TRBV7-2
CASSTRTVRGGYTF,TRBJ1-2,.,TRBV12-3/TRBV12-4
CASSSGGVDIQYF,TRBJ2-4,many,TRBV28
CAGKLTGEYSNQPQHF,TRBJ1-5,.,TRBV5-1
CASPPGLADYNEQFF,TRBJ2-1,few,TRBV27
CATSRRRTGDFYGYTF,TRBJ1-2,.,TRBV15
CSVDTGTYEQYF,TRBJ2-7,.,TRBV29-1
CAWSVGFSTTYEQYF,TRBJ2-7,.,TRBV30
CASSQFAGTGDYEQYF,TRBJ2-7,.,TRBV18
CSAASKSYEQYF,TRBJ2-7,few,TRBV20-1
CASSKAPGARGYTF,TRBJ1-2,.,TRBV21-1
CASSLDQGDIQYF,TRBJ2-4,.,TRBV5-1
CASSFLNQGIAYEQYF,TRBJ2-7,few,TRBV5-6
CASRATSTDTQYF,TRBJ2-3,few,TRBV28
CAGGVGNTEAFF,TRBJ1-1,.,TRBV6-4
CASSFDGGGFEQYF,.,.,TRBV11-2
CSARRLAGGPDTQYF,TRBJ2-3,few,TRBV20-1
CATGDDTSPLHF,TRBJ1-6,.,TRBV5-5
CSARDTGTYGYTF,TRBJ1-2,few,TRBV20-1
CAISEPEGENIQFF,TRBJ2-1,.,TRBV10-3
CASSEQTEEETQYF,.,.,TRBV25-1
CASSLMSGTGTDTQYF,TRBJ2-3,.,TRBV7-3
CASSPGVFGGAMAWAKNIQYF,TRBJ2-4,.,TRBV11-2